The 9 T cell receptor beta chains reported below all come from one sample, sequenced in a study of blood T cell repertoires in COVID-19. Sequenced by immunoSEQ multiplex PCR; TCRdb stores in-frame clones only, minus some. The data contain roughly 150,000 clones, around four fifths of them singletons. Sequencing used peripheral blood. The receptors were sampled from a human donor in a cohort sampled during active COVID-19.

This clone was detected only a few times. The chain employs TRBV7-3 and TRBJ2-5, with a tentative D call TRBD1 (5 bases). This CDR3 contains 13 residues. V lost 3 bases and J lost 7, with 12 bases in between. The germline V gene encodes CDR1 SGHTA and CDR2 FQGTGA. The CDR3 loop is CASSFRVLGTQYF. The CDR3 region has the DNA TGTGCCAGCAGCTTCAGGGTTTTAGGGACCCAGTACTTC.

The CDR3 coding sequence is TGTGCCAGCTCACTGGCCCGTGGGGGCACCGATCCGCAGTATTTT. Translation gives CASSLARGGTDPQYF. The J gene is TRBJ2-3, the V gene TRBV18, with D possibly TRBD1 on 6 matching bases. The CDR3 has 15 residues. Germline V gene sequence: CDR1 KGHSH, CDR2 LQKENI. V was trimmed by 4 bases and J by 10 bases, leaving 21 bases between them.

This clone appeared a few times. The chain is built from TRBV29-1 and TRBJ2-1; weak D call: TRBD2 (6 bases). The CDR3 runs 17 residues. Germline CDR1 is SQVTM and CDR2 is ANQGSEA. V lost 7 bases to trimming and J lost 7 bases, with 29 bases between them. In DNA form, the CDR3 reads TGCAGCGCGACGTACCCCTTCAATGGGGGGACTGGGAATGAGCAGTTCTTC. This sequence encodes CSATYPFNGGTGNEQFF.

J is TRBJ2-6 and V is TRBV11-3, with D perhaps TRBD1 (5 bases). The CDR3 totals 15 residues. Germline assignment: CDR1 SGHNT and CDR2 YENEEA. Trimming removed 4 bases at V and 0 bases at J, with 7 bases between. CDR3: CASSSTGSGANVLTF. The DNA for the CDR3 is TGTGCCAGCAGCTCCACAGGCTCTGGGGCCAACGTCCTGACTTTC.

J is TRBJ1-1 and V is TRBV4-3; D unclear. This CDR3 spans 14 amino acids. V lost 0 bases, J lost 4 bases, and 9 bases lay in between. Germline V CDR1 and CDR2: LGHNA, YSLEER. In DNA, the CDR3 is TGCGCCAGCAGCCAAGAAGCCTTGAGCACTGAAGCTTTCTTT. Translating gives CASSQEALSTEAFF.

The V and J genes are TRBV7-2 and TRBJ2-1; a possible D gene is TRBD2 (6 bases). Germline V gene lookup returns CDR1 SGHTA and CDR2 FQGNSA. This CDR3 is built from 15 residues. V lost 5 bases and J lost 0, with 11 bases in between. The CDR3 protein is CASSRDFFSYNEQFF. The CDR3 DNA is TGTGCCAGCAGCCGGGACTTCTTCTCCTACAATGAGCAGTTCTTC.

V and J are TRBV6-1 and TRBJ1-6; D is unclear. Germline loops: CDR1 MNHNS, CDR2 SASEGT. This CDR3 is built from 13 residues. The V end lost 3 bases, the J end lost 7 bases, and 7 bases lay between the germline ends. The CDR3 sequence is CASSENKNSPLHF. The CDR3 DNA reads as TGTGCCAGCAGTGAGAACAAAAATTCACCCCTCCACTTT.

The rearrangement joins TRBV11-2 to TRBJ1-2, with TRBD1 identical over 7 bases. Unmatched junction bases numbered 6, after V lost 2 bases and J lost 3 bases. The CDR3 has 15 residues. Per germline, CDR1 SGHAT and CDR2 FQNNGV. CDR3: CASSLTGAPHYGYTF. The CDR3 coding sequence is TGTGCCAGCAGCTTAACAGGGGCTCCCCACTATGGCTACACCTTC.

The genes are TRBV28 and TRBJ1-2; TRBD1 is a possible D gene (5 bases). Deletions cut 1 base from V and 0 bases from J, with 9 bases between. CDR1 and CDR2 (germline): MDHEN, SYDVKM. The CDR3 is 15 residues long. CDR3 sequence: CASSLSLGANYGYTF. Here the CDR3 DNA reads TGTGCCAGCAGTTTATCGTTAGGGGCTAACTATGGCTACACCTTC.